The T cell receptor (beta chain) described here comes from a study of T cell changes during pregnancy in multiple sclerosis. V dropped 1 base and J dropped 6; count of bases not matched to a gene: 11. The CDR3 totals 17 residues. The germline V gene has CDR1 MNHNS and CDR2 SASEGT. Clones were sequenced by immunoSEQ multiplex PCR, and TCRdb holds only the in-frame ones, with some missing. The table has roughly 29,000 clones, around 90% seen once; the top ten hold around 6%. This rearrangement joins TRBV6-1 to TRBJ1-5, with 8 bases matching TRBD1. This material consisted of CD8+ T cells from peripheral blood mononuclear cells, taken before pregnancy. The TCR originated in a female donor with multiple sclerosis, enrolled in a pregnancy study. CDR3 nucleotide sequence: TGTGCCAGCAGTGAAGGAGGACAGGGTAAGGGGGGTCAGCCCCAGCATTTT. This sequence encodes CASSEGGQGKGGQPQHF.